These 15 T cell receptor beta chains came from one sample sequenced in a study of cytomegalovirus exposure and HLA in healthy donors. Primers for the PCR totalled 60 Vbeta and 13 Jbeta. Assay: immunoSEQ multiplex PCR; the TCRdb copy retains only in-frame clones and omits some. The repertoire has about 160,000 clones, around 80% of them found once; the top ten carry more than 2.5%. Input material: PBMCs. The source of these receptors is a female donor in good health and CMV-seronegative.

The V gene is TRBV7-2, the J gene TRBJ2-1; D is undetermined. V was cut by 3 bases and J by 8 bases, with 17 bases left in between. This CDR3 comprises 15 residues. Germline CDR1 and CDR2: SGHTA and FQGNSA. The CDR3 nucleotides are TGTGCCAGCAGCTTTAGTTTACAGACCCCCGATGAGCAGTTCTTC. It translates to CASSFSLQTPDEQFF.

The J gene is TRBJ2-5, the V gene TRBV7-2, with 9 bases that match TRBD1. The J call may be incorrect, as the DNA end agrees better with TRBJ2-7. CDR1 and CDR2 (germline): SGHTA, FQGNSA. This CDR3 has 15 residues. The CDR3 here is CASSLDRGISYEQYF. In DNA form, the CDR3 reads TGTGCCAGCAGCCTTGACAGGGGGATTTCCTACGAGCAGTACTTC.

The chain joins TRBV9 to TRBJ2-3; D gene unclear. This CDR3 region has 12 residues. Trimming left V 4 bases short and J 4 bases short, with 7 bases between. In germline, CDR1 is SGDLS, CDR2 YYNGEE. Here the CDR3 DNA reads TGTGCCAGCAGCCCCCGGGCAGATACGCAGTATTTT. This sequence encodes CASSPRADTQYF.

The rearrangement links TRBV30 to TRBJ2-7, with 9 bases lining up with TRBD1. CDR1 and CDR2 (germline): GTSNPN, SVGIG (reference sequence). The CDR3 runs to 15 residues. Trimming took 2 bases from V and 7 from J; bases not matched to a gene: 12. The CDR3 protein is CAWSFSYTGGREQYF. The CDR3 DNA reads TGTGCCTGGAGTTTCTCATATACAGGGGGCAGGGAGCAGTACTTC.

V usage is TRBV7-2 and J usage is TRBJ1-1; TRBD1 aligns across 11 bases. Germline V CDR1 and CDR2: SGHTA, FQGNSA. The CDR3 is 17 amino acids. V was pared by 0 bases and J by 5 bases, with 8 bases of the junction left unmatched. The CDR3 DNA is TGTGCCAGCAGCTTAGCCGGACAGGGGGCGCCGAGGACTGAAGCTTTCTTT. Amino acids: CASSLAGQGAPRTEAFF.

The rearrangement links TRBV19 to TRBJ2-1, with 9 bases identical to TRBD2. Germline V gene sequence: CDR1 LNHDA, CDR2 SQIVND (reference sequence). V gave up 3 bases and J gave up 5 bases; unmatched junction bases: 5. This CDR3 is 15 amino acids long. CDR3 amino acids: CASSIPSGVNNEQFF. The CDR3 DNA sequence: TGTGCCAGTAGTATTCCTAGCGGGGTGAACAATGAGCAGTTCTTC.

This clone was picked up a small number of times. The chain carries TRBV19 and TRBJ2-3; 7 bases are shared with TRBD1. The trim removed 7 bases at V and 2 bases at J, leaving 6 bases unmatched. Germline CDR1 LNHDA, CDR2 SQIVND (reference sequence). The CDR3 runs to 14 residues. Here the CDR3 reads CASNLGGHTDTQYF. The CDR3, as DNA: TGTGCCAGTAACCTAGGGGGCCACACAGATACGCAGTATTTT.

The rearrangement uses TRBV6-1 and TRBJ1-4, with D maybe TRBD1 (5 bases). Germline V gives CDR1 MNHNS, CDR2 SASEGT. The CDR3 spans 15 residues. Trimming cost V 6 bases and J 0 bases, with 11 bases left between them. CDR3 DNA sequence: TGTGCCAGCAGCCCCACAGGCCCAACTAATGAAAAACTGTTTTTT. Its translation: CASSPTGPTNEKLFF.

The chain carries TRBV7-2 and TRBJ1-5; D possibly corresponds to TRBD1 (6 bases). Germline assignment: CDR1 SGHTA and CDR2 FQGNSA. Trimming pared 5 bases from V and 6 bases from J, leaving 17 bases between. The CDR3 has 15 amino acids. CDR3 DNA sequence: TGTGCCAGCAGCCCACGGGGATTAGGGGGTCAGCCCCAGCATTTT. Its protein is CASSPRGLGGQPQHF.

This sequence joins TRBV14 and TRBJ2-6; 10 bases fit TRBD1. CDR1 is SGHDN and CDR2 is FVKESK in the germline V gene. V lost 4 bases to trimming and J lost 2 bases; unmatched junction nucleotides: 8. The CDR3 length is 18 residues. The CDR3 region has the DNA TGTGCCAGCAGCCGAGGGACAGGGGAGTTGCCTGGGGCCAACGTCCTGACTTTC. Translation: CASSRGTGELPGANVLTF. The complete variable domain, with remaining parts taken from reference TRBV14 and TRBJ2-6, reads EAGVTQFPSHSVIEKGQTVTLRCDPISGHDNLYWYRRVMGKEIKFLLHFVKESKQDESGMPNNRFLAERTGGTYSTLKVQPAELEDSGVYFCASSRGTGELPGANVLTFGAGSRLTVL.

The rearrangement uses TRBV4-3 and TRBJ2-5, with D maybe TRBD1 (6 bases). V lost 1 base and J 6 bases, leaving 21 bases between the germline ends. Germline CDR1 and CDR2: LGHNA and YSLEER. The CDR3 loop spans 17 amino acids. This chain's CDR3 is CASSQAPTGTGWQTQYF. CDR3 DNA sequence: TGCGCCAGCAGCCAAGCGCCCACAGGGACGGGCTGGCAGACCCAGTACTTC.

This clone was found once. This rearrangement joins TRBV7-2 to TRBJ2-5; D is unclear. CDR3 length equals 16 residues. The germline CDR1 and CDR2 sequences are SGHTA and FQGNSA. V was cut by 7 bases and J by 1 base, with 19 bases left in between. CDR3 in DNA: TGTGCCAGCACCCTAAGTCCAGGAACCCTCCAAGAGACCCAGTACTTC. It yields the protein CASTLSPGTLQETQYF. The full variable domain, in which reference TRBV7-2 and TRBJ2-5 provide the parts outside the CDR3, is GAGVSQSPSNKVTEKGKDVELRCDPISGHTALYWYRQSLGQGLEFLIYFQGNSAPDKSGLPSDRFSAERTGGSVSTLTIQRTQQEDSAVYLCASTLSPGTLQETQYFGPGTRLLVL.

The gene calls are TRBV7-6 and TRBJ2-3; 10 nucleotides align to TRBD2. Trimming cost V 2 bases and J 4 bases; bases outside gene matches: 15. The CDR3 extends over 19 amino acids. Germline lookup yields CDR1 SGHVS and CDR2 FNYEAQ. The CDR3 sequence: CASSLQALSGRAWADTQYF. As DNA, the CDR3 is TGTGCCAGCAGCTTACAGGCGTTGAGCGGGAGGGCCTGGGCAGATACGCAGTATTTT. Variable domain in full (rest from reference TRBV7-6 and TRBJ2-3): GAGVSQSPRYKVTKRGQDVALRCDPISGHVSLYWYRQALGQGPEFLTYFNYEAQQDKSGLPNDRFSAERPEGSISTLTIQRTEQRDSAMYRCASSLQALSGRAWADTQYFGPGTRLTVL.

This chain uses TRBV9 with TRBJ2-1, with 10 bases fitting TRBD2. CDR1 and CDR2 (germline): SGDLS, YYNGEE. J lost 5 bases, V lost 4 bases, and 3 bases had no gene match. The CDR3 runs to 14 residues. CDR3 sequence reads: CASSTSGRDNEQFF. CDR3 nucleotides: TGTGCCAGCAGCACCAGCGGGAGGGACAATGAGCAGTTCTTC.

The V gene is TRBV6-1, the J gene TRBJ2-3, with D possibly matching TRBD1 (6 bases). Germline CDR1 is MNHNS and CDR2 is SASEGT. V lost 4 bases and J lost 5, with 7 bases in between. This CDR3 contains 12 residues. The CDR3 loop is CASSVRGDTQYF. The DNA for the CDR3 is TGTGCCAGCAGTGTCAGGGGAGATACGCAGTATTTT.